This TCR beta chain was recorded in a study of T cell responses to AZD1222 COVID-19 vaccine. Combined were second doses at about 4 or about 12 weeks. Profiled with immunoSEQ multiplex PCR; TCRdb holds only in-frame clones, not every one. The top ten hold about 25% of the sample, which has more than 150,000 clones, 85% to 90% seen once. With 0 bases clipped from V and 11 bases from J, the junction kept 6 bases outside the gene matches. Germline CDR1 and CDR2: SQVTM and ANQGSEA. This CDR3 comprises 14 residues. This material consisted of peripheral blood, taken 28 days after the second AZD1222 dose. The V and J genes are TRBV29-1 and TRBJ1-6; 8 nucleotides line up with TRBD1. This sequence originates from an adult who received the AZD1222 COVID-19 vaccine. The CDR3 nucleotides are TGCAGCGTTGAAGATGGAGGACAGGGCGCACCCCTCCACTTT. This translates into CSVEDGGQGAPLHF. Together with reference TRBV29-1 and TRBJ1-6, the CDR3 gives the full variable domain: SAVISQKPSRDICQRGTSLTIQCQVDSQVTMMFWYRQQPGQSLTLIATANQGSEATYESGFVIDKFPISRPNLTFSTLTVSNMSPEDSSIYLCSVEDGGQGAPLHFGNGTRLTVT.